This T cell receptor beta chain appears in the sequencing data of a study of T cell responses to AZD1222 COVID-19 vaccine. In germline, CDR1 is KGHDR, CDR2 SFDVKD. The CDR3 is 12 residues long. V was cut by 1 base and J by 11 bases, with 8 bases left in between. Comment on this clone: Its target is not known.

Libraries were prepared by immunoSEQ multiplex PCR; TCRdb keeps only in-frame clonotypes and omits some of them. The sample comprises about 150,000 clones, roughly nine tenths of which are singletons, and about 4.7% rests with the top ten. Overall study results and limits: Regions left unmutated in variants are reportedly the target of nearly half of spike-specific TCRs. The donors showed a predominance of white British ancestry and of females, with possible underestimation of clonal diversity.

The genes are TRBV24-1 and TRBJ1-5, with D hard to call. Source: peripheral blood, taken on day 0 of AZD1222 vaccination. The clonotype comes from an adult in good health. CDR3 sequence (DNA): TGTGCCACCAGTGATTTAGGGATAGCCCAGCATTTT. Translated: CATSDLGIAQHF.